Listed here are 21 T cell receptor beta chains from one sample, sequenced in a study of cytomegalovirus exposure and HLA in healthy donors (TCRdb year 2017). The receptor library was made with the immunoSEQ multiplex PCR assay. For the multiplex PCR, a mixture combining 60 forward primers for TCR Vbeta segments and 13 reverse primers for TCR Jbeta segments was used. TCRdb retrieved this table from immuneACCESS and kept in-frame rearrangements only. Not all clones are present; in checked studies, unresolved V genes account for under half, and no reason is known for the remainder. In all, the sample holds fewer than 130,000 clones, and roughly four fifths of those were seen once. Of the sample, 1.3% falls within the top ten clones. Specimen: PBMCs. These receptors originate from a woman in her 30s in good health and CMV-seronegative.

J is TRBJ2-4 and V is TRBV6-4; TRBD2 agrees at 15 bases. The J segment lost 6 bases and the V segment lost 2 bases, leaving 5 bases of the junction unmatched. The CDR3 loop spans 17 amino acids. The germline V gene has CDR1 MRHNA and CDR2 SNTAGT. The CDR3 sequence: CASSDRTSGRVINIQYF. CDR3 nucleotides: TGTGCCAGCAGTGACCGGACTAGCGGGAGGGTTATAAACATTCAGTACTTC.

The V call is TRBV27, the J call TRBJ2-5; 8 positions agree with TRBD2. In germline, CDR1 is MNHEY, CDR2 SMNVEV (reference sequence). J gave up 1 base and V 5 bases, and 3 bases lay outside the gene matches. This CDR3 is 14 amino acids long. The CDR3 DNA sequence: TGTGCCAGCAGTCCGGGGGGGCCCCAAGAGACCCAGTACTTC. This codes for CASSPGGPQETQYF.

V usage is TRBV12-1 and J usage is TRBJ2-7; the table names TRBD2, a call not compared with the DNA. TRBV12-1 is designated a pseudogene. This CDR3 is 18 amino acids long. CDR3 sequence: CASSFEWTSACGSYEQYF. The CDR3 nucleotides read TGTGCCAGCAGCTTTGAATGGACTAGCGCCTGTGGGTCCTACGAGCAGTACTTC.

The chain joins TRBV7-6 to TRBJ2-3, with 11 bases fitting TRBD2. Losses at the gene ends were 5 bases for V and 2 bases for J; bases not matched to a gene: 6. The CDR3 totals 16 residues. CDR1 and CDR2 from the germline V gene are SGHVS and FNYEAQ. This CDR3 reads CASSTGLAEPTDTQYF. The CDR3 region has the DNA TGTGCCAGCAGCACGGGACTAGCGGAACCCACAGATACGCAGTATTTT.

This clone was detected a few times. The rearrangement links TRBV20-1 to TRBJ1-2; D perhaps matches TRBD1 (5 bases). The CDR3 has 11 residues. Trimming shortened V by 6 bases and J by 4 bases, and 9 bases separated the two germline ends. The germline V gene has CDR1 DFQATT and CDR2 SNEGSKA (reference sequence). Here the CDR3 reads CSARQPYGYTF. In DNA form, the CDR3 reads TGCAGTGCACGACAGCCCTATGGCTACACCTTC.

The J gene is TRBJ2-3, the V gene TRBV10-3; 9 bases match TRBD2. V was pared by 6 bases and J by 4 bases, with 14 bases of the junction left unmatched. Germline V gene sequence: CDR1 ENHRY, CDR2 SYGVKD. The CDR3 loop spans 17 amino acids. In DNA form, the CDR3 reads TGTGCCATCAGAGGCCCGACGCGGGGGGGCCTATCAGATACGCAGTATTTT. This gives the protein CAIRGPTRGGLSDTQYF.

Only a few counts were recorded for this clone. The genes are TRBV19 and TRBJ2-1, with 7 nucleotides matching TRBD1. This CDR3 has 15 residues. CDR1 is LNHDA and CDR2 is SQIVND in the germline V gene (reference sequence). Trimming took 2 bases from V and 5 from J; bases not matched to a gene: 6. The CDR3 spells CASSISRDRHNEQFF. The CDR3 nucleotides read TGTGCCAGTAGTATATCCCGGGACAGACACAATGAGCAGTTCTTC.

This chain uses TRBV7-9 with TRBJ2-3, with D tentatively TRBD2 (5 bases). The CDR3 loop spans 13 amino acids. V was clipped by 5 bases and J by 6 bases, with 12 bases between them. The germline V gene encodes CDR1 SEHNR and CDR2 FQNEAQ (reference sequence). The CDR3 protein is CASSGSTFDTQYF. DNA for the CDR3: TGTGCCAGCAGCGGGAGTACTTTCGATACGCAGTATTTT.

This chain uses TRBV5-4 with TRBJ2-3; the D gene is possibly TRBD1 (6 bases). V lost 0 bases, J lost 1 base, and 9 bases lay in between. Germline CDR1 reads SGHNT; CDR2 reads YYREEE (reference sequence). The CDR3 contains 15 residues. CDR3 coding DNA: TGTGCCAGCAGCTTGGAACAGGGAGGCACAGATACGCAGTATTTT. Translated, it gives CASSLEQGGTDTQYF. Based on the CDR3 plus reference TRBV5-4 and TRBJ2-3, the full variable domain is ETGVTQSPTHLIKTRGQQVTLRCSSQSGHNTVSWYQQALGQGPQFIFQYYREEENGRGNFPPRFSGLQFPNYSSELNVNALELDDSALYLCASSLEQGGTDTQYFGPGTRLTVL.

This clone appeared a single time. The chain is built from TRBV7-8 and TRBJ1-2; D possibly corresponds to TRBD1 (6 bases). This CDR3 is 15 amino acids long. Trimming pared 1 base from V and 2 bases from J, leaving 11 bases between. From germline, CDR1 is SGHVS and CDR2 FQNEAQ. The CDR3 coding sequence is TGTGCCAGCAGCTTAGGGGACATGATCAACTATGGCTACACCTTC. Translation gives CASSLGDMINYGYTF.

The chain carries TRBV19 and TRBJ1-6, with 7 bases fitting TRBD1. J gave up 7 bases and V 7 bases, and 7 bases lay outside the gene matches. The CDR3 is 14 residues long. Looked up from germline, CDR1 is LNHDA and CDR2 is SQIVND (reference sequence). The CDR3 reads CASTPGTENSPLHF. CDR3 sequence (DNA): TGTGCCAGTACCCCCGGGACAGAGAATTCACCCCTCCACTTT.

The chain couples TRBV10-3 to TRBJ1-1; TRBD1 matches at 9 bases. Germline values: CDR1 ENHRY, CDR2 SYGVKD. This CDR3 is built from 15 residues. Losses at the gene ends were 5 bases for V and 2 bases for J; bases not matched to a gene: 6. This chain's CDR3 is CAISTGQGTNTEAFF. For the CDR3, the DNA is TGTGCCATCAGTACGGGACAGGGTACAAACACTGAAGCTTTCTTT.

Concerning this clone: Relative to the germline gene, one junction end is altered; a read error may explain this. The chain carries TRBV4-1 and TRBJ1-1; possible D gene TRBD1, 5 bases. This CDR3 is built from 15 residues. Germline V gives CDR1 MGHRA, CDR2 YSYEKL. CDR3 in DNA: TGCGACAGCAGCCGAGATGGGCAGGGGAACACTGAAGCTTTCTTT. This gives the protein CDSSRDGQGNTEAFF.

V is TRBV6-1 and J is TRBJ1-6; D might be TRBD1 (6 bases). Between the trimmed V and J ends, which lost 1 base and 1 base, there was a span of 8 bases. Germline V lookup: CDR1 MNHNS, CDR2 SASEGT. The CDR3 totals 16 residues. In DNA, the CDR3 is TGTGCCAGCAGTGAAGTCAGGGGTTCCTATAATTCACCCCTCCACTTT. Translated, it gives CASSEVRGSYNSPLHF.

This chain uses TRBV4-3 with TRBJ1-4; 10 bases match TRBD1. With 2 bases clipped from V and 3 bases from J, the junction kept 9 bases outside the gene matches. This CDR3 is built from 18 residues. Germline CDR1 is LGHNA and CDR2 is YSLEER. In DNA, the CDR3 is TGCGCCAGCAGCCAACCTCCGGGACAGGGGAGCCCTAATGAAAAACTGTTTTTT. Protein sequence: CASSQPPGQGSPNEKLFF.

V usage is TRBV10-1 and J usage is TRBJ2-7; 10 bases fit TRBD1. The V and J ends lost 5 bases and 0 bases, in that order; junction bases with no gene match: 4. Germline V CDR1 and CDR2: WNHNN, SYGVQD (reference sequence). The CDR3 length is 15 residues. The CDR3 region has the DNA TGCGCCAGCAGTTTTCGGACAGGGGGCTCCTACGAGCAGTACTTC. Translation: CASSFRTGGSYEQYF.

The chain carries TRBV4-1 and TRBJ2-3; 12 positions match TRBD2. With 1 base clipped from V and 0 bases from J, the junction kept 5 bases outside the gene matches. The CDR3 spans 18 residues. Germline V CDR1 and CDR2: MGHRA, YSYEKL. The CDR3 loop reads CASSQGLAGALSTDTQYF. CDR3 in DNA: TGCGCCAGCAGCCAAGGACTAGCGGGGGCCCTAAGCACAGATACGCAGTATTTT.

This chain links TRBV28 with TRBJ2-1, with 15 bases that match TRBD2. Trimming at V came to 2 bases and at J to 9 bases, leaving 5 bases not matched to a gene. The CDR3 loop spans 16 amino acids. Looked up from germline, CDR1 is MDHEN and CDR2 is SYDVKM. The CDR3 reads CASSLNPGLAGGEQFF. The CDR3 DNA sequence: TGTGCCAGCAGTTTAAATCCGGGACTAGCGGGGGGTGAGCAGTTCTTC.

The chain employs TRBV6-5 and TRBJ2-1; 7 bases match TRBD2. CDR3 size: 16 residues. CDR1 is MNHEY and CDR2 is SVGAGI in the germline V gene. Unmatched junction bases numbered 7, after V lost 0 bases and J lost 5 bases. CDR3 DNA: TGTGCCAGCAGTTACTCGTCTAGCGGAGCTAACAATGAGCAGTTCTTC. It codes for CASSYSSSGANNEQFF.

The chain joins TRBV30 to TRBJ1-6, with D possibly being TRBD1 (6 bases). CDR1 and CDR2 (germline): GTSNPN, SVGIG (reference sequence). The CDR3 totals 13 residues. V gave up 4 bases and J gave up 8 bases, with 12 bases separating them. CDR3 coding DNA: TGTGCCTGGACTGCAGGGGTATATTCACCCCTCCACTTT. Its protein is CAWTAGVYSPLHF. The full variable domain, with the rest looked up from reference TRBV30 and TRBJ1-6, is SQTIHQWPATLVQPVGSPLSLECTVEGTSNPNLYWYRQAAGRGLQLLFYSVGIGQISSEVPQNLSASRPQDRQFILSSKKLLLSDSGFYLCAWTAGVYSPLHFGNGTRLTVT.

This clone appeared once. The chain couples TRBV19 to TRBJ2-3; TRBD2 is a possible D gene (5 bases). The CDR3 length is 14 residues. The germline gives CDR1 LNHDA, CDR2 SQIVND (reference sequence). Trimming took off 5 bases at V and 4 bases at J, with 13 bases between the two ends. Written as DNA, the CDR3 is TGTGCCAGTAGTGATGGCACAGCGGCAGATACGCAGTATTTT. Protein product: CASSDGTAADTQYF.